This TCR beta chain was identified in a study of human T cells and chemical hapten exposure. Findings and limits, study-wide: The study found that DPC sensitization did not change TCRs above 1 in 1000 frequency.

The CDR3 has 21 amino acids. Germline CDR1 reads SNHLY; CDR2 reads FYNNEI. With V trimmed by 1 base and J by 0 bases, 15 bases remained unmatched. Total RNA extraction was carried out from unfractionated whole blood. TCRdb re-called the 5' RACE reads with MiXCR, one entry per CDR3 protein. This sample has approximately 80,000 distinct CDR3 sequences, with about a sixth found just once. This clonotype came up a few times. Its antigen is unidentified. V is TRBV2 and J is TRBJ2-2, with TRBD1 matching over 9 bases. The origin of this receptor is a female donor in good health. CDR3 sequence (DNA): TGTGCCAGCAGTGAAGGGGCTGGGACAGGGCCGTGGCTTACGAACACCGGGGAGCTGTTTTTT. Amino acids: CASSEGAGTGPWLTNTGELFF.